These T cell receptor beta chains were read from a single sample in a study of cytomegalovirus exposure and HLA in healthy donors. Here immunoSEQ multiplex PCR was the method, and the copy in TCRdb shows in-frame clones only, minus some. The sample has 150,000 to 200,000 clones; around four fifths are singletons. The sequenced sample consisted of PBMCs. The origin of the receptors is a man aged 25 to 45 in good health and CMV-seronegative. CDR3s include the opening cysteine and the closing phenylalanine or tryptophan. A D gene is named only where the DNA matches it firmly. Expanded clones are given a class, and other clones once, few, many or no size at all.

D gene,CDR3 length,J gene,V gene,clone size,CDR3 DNA,CDR3 protein
.,16,TRBJ2-5,TRBV28,once,TGTGCCAGCAGTTTAATCCCTGAGGGTTACCAAGAGACCCAGTACTTC,CASSLIPEGYQETQYF
.,13,TRBJ1-5,TRBV6-5,few,TGTGCCAGCAGTTGGACAGTCAATCAGCCCCAGCATTTT,CASSWTVNQPQHF
TRBD1,16,TRBJ2-1,TRBV7-2,.,TGTGCCAGCAGCCCCCGGCTGGGGACAGACTACAATGAGCAGTTCTTC,CASSPRLGTDYNEQFF
TRBD1,13,TRBJ1-1,TRBV19,few,TGTGCCACAGCACAGGGGCGGGACACTGAAGCTTTCTTT,CATAQGRDTEAFF
.,13,TRBJ2-5,TRBV7-2,.,TGTGCCAGCAGCACTAATACGGAGGAGACCCAGTACTTC,CASSTNTEETQYF
.,16,TRBJ2-7,TRBV10-1,.,TGCGCCAGCAGTGAGGGGGGTGGGGGCCCCCAAGGCGAGCAGTACTTC,CASSEGGGGPQGEQYF
TRBD2,11,TRBJ2-7,TRBV7-7,.,TGTGCTACGACGTCGGGAGGCGAGCAGTACTTC,CATTSGGEQYF
.,14,TRBJ1-5,TRBV28,.,TGTGCCAGCAGCCGAAGGCGGGGAATGCAGCCCCAGCATTTT,CASSRRRGMQPQHF
TRBD1,13,TRBJ2-7,TRBV30,.,TGTGCCTGGAGTCTAGACAGGGGCTACGAGCAGTACTTC,CAWSLDRGYEQYF
TRBD1,14,TRBJ2-7,TRBV6-6,.,TGTGCCAGCAGAAAGGGACAGAATTCCTACGAGCAGTACTTC,CASRKGQNSYEQYF
TRBD2,16,TRBJ2-1,TRBV9,.,TGTGCCAGCAGCGGTACTAGCGGGGCCGCCAACGGTGAGCAGTTCTTC,CASSGTSGAANGEQFF
.,13,TRBJ2-4,TRBV4-3,.,TGCGCCAGCAGCCAAGGCGCTGGAAACATTCAGTACTTC,CASSQGAGNIQYF
.,14,TRBJ1-1,TRBV19,.,TGTGCCAGTAGTATAGCCCGGTTAGACACTGAAGCTTTCTTT,CASSIARLDTEAFF
TRBD1,15,TRBJ2-2,TRBV10-3,.,TGTGCCATCAGTGAGACAGGGGCGAACACCGGGGAGCTGTTTTTT,CAISETGANTGELFF
.,15,TRBJ2-7,TRBV5-1,.,TGCGCCAGCAGCTTGGCCGTTTCGAGAGCCTACGAGCAGTACTTC,CASSLAVSRAYEQYF
TRBD2,17,TRBJ2-3,TRBV19,.,TGTGCCAGTAGCTGGGGTATTCTGGCGGGGGGCACAGATACGCAGTATTTT,CASSWGILAGGTDTQYF
.,11,TRBJ1-1,TRBV18,.,TGTGCCAGCTCACCCGGGACAGAAGCTTTCTTT,CASSPGTEAFF
TRBD2,14,TRBJ2-3,TRBV4-1,.,TGCGCCAGCAGCCCAGCGGGGATAGCAGATACGCAGTATTTT,CASSPAGIADTQYF
TRBD2,15,TRBJ2-7,TRBV2,.,TGTGCCAGCAGACCCCGGGAGGGGGGCTCCTACGAGCAGTACTTC,CASRPREGGSYEQYF
.,14,TRBJ1-4,TRBV5-5,.,TGTGCCAGCAGTTGGACAGCAACTAATGAAAAACTGTTTTTT,CASSWTATNEKLFF
TRBD2,15,TRBJ2-7,TRBV5-1,.,TGCGCCAGCAGCAAAACTAGCGTGACCTCCTACGAGCAGTACTTC,CASSKTSVTSYEQYF
TRBD2,15,TRBJ2-3,TRBV7-9,.,TGTGCCAGCAGCTTAGTATCTGGGGCCCGGGAGGCGCAGTATTTT,CASSLVSGAREAQYF
TRBD2,18,TRBJ2-2,TRBV7-3,.,TGTGCCAGCAGCTTAATGGGACTAGCGGGGCCCCCGGGCGGGGAGCTGTTTTTT,CASSLMGLAGPPGGELFF
TRBD1,15,TRBJ1-4,TRBV28,.,TGTGCCAGCAGTTTGCCGCTGGGACAGCATGAAAAACTGTTTTTT,CASSLPLGQHEKLFF